This T cell receptor (beta chain) was captured by sequencing in a study of T cell clonotyping in hematopoietic cell transplantation. Findings and limits, study-wide: Without cell sorting, CD4 versus CD8 contributions remain unresolved. Higher Inverse Simpson Index values in graft donor and pretransplant recipient predicted broader posttransplant TCR diversity.

J lost 1 base, V lost 4 bases, and 6 bases had no gene match. This CDR3 has 15 residues. Germline lookup yields CDR1 SNHLY and CDR2 FYNNEI. Samples: about 28 days before transplant, then days 30, 100 and 180 after. Using immunoSEQ multiplex PCR, the repertoire was profiled, and TCRdb retains in-frame clones only, with some absent. The sample lists approximately 6,000 clones, 77% occurring once. This clone was observed a few times. The antigen is undetermined. V usage is TRBV2 and J usage is TRBJ2-5, with 7 bases aligning to TRBD1. This material consisted of PBMCs, taken 100 days after allogeneic stem cell transplant. This clonotype was sampled from a male patient in his forties or fifties who had an allogeneic stem cell transplant from an unrelated donor, so the T cells may come from the graft donor. Some clones in this sample may be carry-over from other donors' samples. CDR3 DNA: TGTGCCAGCAGTGCCCCTCGGACAGGCCAAGAGACCCAGTACTTC. Amino acids: CASSAPRTGQETQYF.